The 25 T cell receptor beta chains below all came from one sample that was sequenced in a study of cytomegalovirus exposure and HLA in healthy donors. The PCR used 60 Vbeta and 13 Jbeta primers. Clones were read by immunoSEQ multiplex PCR, and TCRdb kept only the in-frame ones, dropping some. Found here are 150,000 to 200,000 clones, approximately 79% of them singletons; the top ten hold 5% to 8%. The sequenced sample was PBMCs. The receptor source for this set is a man in his forties in good health and CMV-seropositive.

The chain couples TRBV27 to TRBJ2-5; tentatively, D is TRBD1 or TRBD2 (6 bases each). The DNA matches TRBJ2-7 better at its end, which makes the J call doubtful. The CDR3 is made up of 14 amino acids. Germline lookup yields CDR1 MNHEY and CDR2 SMNVEV (reference sequence). CDR3 DNA sequence: TGTGCCAGCAGTCCACGACTAGGGGGCTACGAGCAGTACTTC. Translated, it gives CASSPRLGGYEQYF.

The V gene is TRBV29-1, the J gene TRBJ1-1, with 7 bases fitting TRBD1. Germline V CDR1 and CDR2: SQVTM, ANQGSEA. There are 13 residues in the CDR3. The J segment lost 1 base and the V segment lost 7 bases, leaving 6 bases of the junction unmatched. CDR3 nucleotide sequence: TGCAGCGCCAAGGCAGGGGGGAACACTGAAGCTTTCTTT. Protein sequence: CSAKAGGNTEAFF.

The genes are TRBV4-1 and TRBJ2-4; D may be TRBD1 (5 bases). Germline values: CDR1 MGHRA, CDR2 YSYEKL. The CDR3 runs to 17 residues. The V end lost 0 bases, the J end lost 4 bases, and 16 bases lay between the germline ends. CDR3 nucleotides: TGCGCCAGCAGCCAAGATGCCCCAGGGCAGCAGAAAAACATTCAGTACTTC. It translates to CASSQDAPGQQKNIQYF.

This clone was seen only a few times. The chain carries TRBV5-4 and TRBJ2-7; D gene uncertain. Trimming took off 0 bases at V and 0 bases at J, with 7 bases between the two ends. Germline CDR1 and CDR2: SGHNT and YYREEE (reference sequence). The CDR3 is made up of 14 amino acids. The CDR3 DNA sequence: TGTGCCAGCAGCTTGGCTCCAGACTCCTACGAGCAGTACTTC. Translating it yields CASSLAPDSYEQYF.

The CDR3 protein is CSVIPRDRFSYNEQFF. The DNA for the CDR3 is TGCAGCGTTATTCCCCGGGACAGGTTTTCCTACAATGAGCAGTTCTTC. The chain is built from TRBV29-1 and TRBJ2-1; 8 positions agree with TRBD1. Germline CDR1 is SQVTM and CDR2 is ANQGSEA. With 5 bases clipped from V and 1 base from J, the junction kept 10 bases outside the gene matches. CDR3 length: 16 amino acids.

The rearrangement links TRBV7-3 to TRBJ2-2; 7 bases map to TRBD2. The J segment lost 2 bases and the V segment lost 4 bases, leaving 7 bases of the junction unmatched. Germline values: CDR1 SGHTA, CDR2 FQGTGA. This CDR3 has 16 residues. The CDR3 sequence: CASSSGGRSNTGELFF. DNA of the CDR3: TGTGCCAGCAGCTCAGGCGGGAGATCAAACACCGGGGAGCTGTTTTTT.

The chain couples TRBV2 to TRBJ2-2, with D possibly matching TRBD2 (6 bases). The germline CDR1 and CDR2 sequences are SNHLY and FYNNEI. Deletions cut 7 bases from V and 0 bases from J, with 9 bases between. The CDR3 is made up of 14 amino acids. CDR3 bases: TGTGCCAGCATTCGGGGGACGAACACCGGGGAGCTGTTTTTT. Encoded protein: CASIRGTNTGELFF. Full variable domain (remainder filled in from reference TRBV2 and TRBJ2-2): EPEVTQTPSHQVTQMGQEVILRCVPISNHLYFYWYRQILGQKVEFLVSFYNNEISEKSEIFDDQFSVERPDGSNFTLKIRSTKLEDSAMYFCASIRGTNTGELFFGEGSRLTVL.

The chain has TRBV11-3 and TRBJ1-1; D gene uncertain. This CDR3 has 13 residues. With 5 bases removed from V and 2 bases from J, the gap between germline ends came to 9 bases. Germline V gene sequence: CDR1 SGHNT, CDR2 YENEEA. This CDR3 reads CASSLRENTEAFF. The CDR3 DNA sequence: TGTGCCAGCAGCCTAAGAGAAAACACTGAAGCTTTCTTT.

This clone has more than one count but fewer than ten. J is TRBJ2-3 and V is TRBV9; D perhaps matches TRBD1 (6 bases). This CDR3 comprises 15 residues. The germline V and J ends were trimmed by 0 bases and 2 bases, with 10 bases remaining between them. Germline V gene data show CDR1 as SGDLS and CDR2 as YYNGEE. The CDR3 DNA reads as TGTGCCAGCAGCGTAGAAAGGGGGACCACAGATACGCAGTATTTT. As protein: CASSVERGTTDTQYF.

This clone appeared once. V gene TRBV29-1 combines with J gene TRBJ2-1; TRBD2 aligns across 11 bases. V was clipped by 8 bases and J by 7 bases; unmatched bases: 22. CDR3 length: 18 residues. CDR1 is SQVTM, CDR2 ANQGSEA, per germline. DNA of the CDR3: TGCAGCCATGATACCGAGGGGGGAGGACTAGCGGGTGGTAATGAGCAGTTCTTC. It translates to CSHDTEGGGLAGGNEQFF.

The rearrangement joins TRBV27 to TRBJ2-1, with 7 nucleotides matching TRBD2. Germline V gives CDR1 MNHEY, CDR2 SMNVEV (reference sequence). V lost 5 bases and J lost 2; bases outside the gene matches: 6. CDR3 length: 15 residues. DNA of the CDR3: TGTGCCAGCAGTCCCCGAGCGGGAACCTACAATGAGCAGTTCTTC. Translated, it gives CASSPRAGTYNEQFF.

CDR3 sequence: CASSLEISYNEQFF. The CDR3 DNA reads TGCGCCAGCAGCTTGGAAATTTCGTACAATGAGCAGTTCTTC. V is TRBV5-1 and J is TRBJ2-1; D is ambiguous. Trimming cost V 0 bases and J 4 bases, with 8 bases left between them. Germline values: CDR1 SGHRS, CDR2 YFSETQ. The CDR3 covers 14 residues.

The chain links TRBV27 to TRBJ1-3; D ambiguous. Germline V gene data show CDR1 as MNHEY and CDR2 as SMNVEV (reference sequence). The CDR3 extends over 13 amino acids. The V end was cut by 6 bases, the J end by 0 bases, with 6 bases between. The CDR3 here is CASRLSSGNTIYF. CDR3 coding DNA: TGTGCCAGCAGGCTAAGCTCTGGAAACACCATATATTTT.

V gene TRBV29-1 combines with J gene TRBJ2-5; tentative D call: TRBD2 (6 bases). The better agreement between TRBJ2-7 and the DNA end casts doubt on the J call. CDR3 size: 13 residues. CDR1 is SQVTM, CDR2 ANQGSEA, per germline. The CDR3 DNA reads TGCAGCGTTTACGGCGGGAACTCCTACGAGCAGTACTTC. Translation gives CSVYGGNSYEQYF.

Here the CDR3 DNA reads TGTGCCAGCAGTTTAGACAGGGGCAACTACGAGCAGTACTTC. This translates into CASSLDRGNYEQYF. V is TRBV6-5 and J is TRBJ2-7; 8 bases align to TRBD1. Germline loops: CDR1 MNHEY, CDR2 SVGAGI. This CDR3 has 14 residues. Losses at the gene ends were 4 bases for V and 3 bases for J; bases not matched to a gene: 5.

The chain recombines TRBV14 with TRBJ1-2; D remains unclear. Looked up from germline, CDR1 is SGHDN and CDR2 is FVKESK. This CDR3 contains 15 residues. Between the trimmed V and J ends, which lost 0 bases and 2 bases, there was a span of 10 bases. The DNA for the CDR3 is TGTGCCAGCAGCCAAGATTATAGCGGAAACTATGGCTACACCTTC. Translation gives CASSQDYSGNYGYTF.

The V call is TRBV18, the J call TRBJ2-6; D is uncertain. The CDR3 runs 16 residues. V lost 3 bases to trimming and J lost 0 bases, with 9 bases between them. The germline CDR1 and CDR2 sequences are KGHSH and LQKENI. CDR3 in DNA: TGTGCCAGCTCACCGAACGCGGCCTCTGGGGCCAACGTCCTGACTTTC. Translating gives CASSPNAASGANVLTF.

This chain uses TRBV7-3 with TRBJ2-2, with 7 bases matching TRBD2. Germline V CDR1 and CDR2: SGHTA, FQGTGA. This CDR3 comprises 18 residues. With 1 base clipped from V and 0 bases from J, the junction kept 8 bases outside the gene matches. CDR3 sequence reads: CASSLMGPGLANTGELFF. The CDR3 nucleotides read TGTGCCAGCAGCTTAATGGGACCTGGACTAGCGAACACCGGGGAGCTGTTTTTT.

In nucleotides, the CDR3 is TGTGCCAGCAGCTTGCGGCCGGGACTAGCGGGAGCATCCTACAATGAGCAGTTCTTC. Translation: CASSLRPGLAGASYNEQFF. J is TRBJ2-1 and V is TRBV7-9; 14 bases agree with TRBD2. Trimming took 3 bases from V and 1 from J; bases not matched to a gene: 8. The CDR3 is made up of 19 amino acids. The germline V gene has CDR1 SEHNR and CDR2 FQNEAQ (reference sequence).

The CDR3 coding sequence is TGCGCCAGCAGCTTGTTCCGCGAGCAGTACTTC. Encoded protein: CASSLFREQYF. V and J are TRBV5-1 and TRBJ2-7; D uncertain. V shed 1 base and J shed 6 bases, with 5 bases lying between them. From germline, CDR1 is SGHRS and CDR2 YFSETQ. This CDR3 is 11 amino acids long.

This clone has a single count. This sequence joins TRBV7-3 and TRBJ2-2, with 8 positions matching TRBD1. The CDR3 runs 16 residues. Per the germline V gene, CDR1 is SGHTA and CDR2 is FQGTGA. With V trimmed by 5 bases and J by 4 bases, 9 bases remained unmatched. CDR3 coding DNA: TGTGCCAGCAGCGTCCAGGGGGCGCAGGGCACCGGGGAGCTGTTTTTT. It is translated as CASSVQGAQGTGELFF.

This chain uses TRBV10-3 with TRBJ1-1, with D maybe TRBD1 (6 bases). The CDR3 has 15 amino acids. V was cut by 6 bases and J by 3 bases, with 17 bases left in between. The germline V gene encodes CDR1 ENHRY and CDR2 SYGVKD. The CDR3, as DNA: TGTGCCATCAGCACCACGACAGGCTTGCACACTGAAGCTTTCTTT. Residues: CAISTTTGLHTEAFF.

The chain links TRBV19 to TRBJ2-7; 9 positions agree with TRBD1. The J segment lost 1 base and the V segment lost 4 bases, leaving 5 bases of the junction unmatched. The CDR3 is 15 residues long. CDR1 LNHDA and CDR2 SQIVND come from the germline V gene (reference sequence). The CDR3 DNA is TGTGCCAGTAGTACGATGACAGGGGGGTCCTACGAGCAGTACTTC. Amino acid sequence: CASSTMTGGSYEQYF.

V and J are TRBV7-6 and TRBJ2-2; no reliable D call. The CDR3 runs to 15 residues. From germline, CDR1 is SGHVS and CDR2 FNYEAQ. V was shortened by 1 base and J by 2 bases, with 8 bases between the two germline ends. The CDR3 coding sequence is TGTGCCAGCAGCTTAGTTGCGGCAAACACCGGGGAGCTGTTTTTT. Translation gives CASSLVAANTGELFF.

V usage is TRBV5-8 and J usage is TRBJ1-5, with D uncertain. Germline V gives CDR1 SGHTS, CDR2 YDEGEE. Trimming shortened V by 3 bases and J by 3 bases, and 13 bases separated the two germline ends. The CDR3 contains 15 residues. The CDR3: CASSYPPGLNQPQHF. The CDR3 DNA reads as TGTGCCAGCAGCTACCCCCCCGGTCTCAATCAGCCCCAGCATTTT.